These 8 T cell receptor beta chains were sequenced from one sample in a study of technical replicates of blood from several donors. Here immunoSEQ multiplex PCR was the method, and the copy in TCRdb shows in-frame clones only, minus some. The repertoire holds 55,000 to 75,000 clones, less than 95% seen once, with 2.5% to 3.5% in the top ten. The sample consisted of PBMCs. These receptors all come from a human donor in good health. Some clones in this sample may be carry-over from other donors' samples.

This sequence joins TRBV7-9 and TRBJ2-7; D not certain. Trimming pared 5 bases from V and 5 bases from J, leaving 13 bases between. The CDR3 runs 13 residues. CDR1 SEHNR and CDR2 FQNEAQ come from the germline V gene (reference sequence). The CDR3 DNA sequence: TGTGCCAGCAGCCAGAGGATGTCTGACGAGCAGTACTTC. Translating it yields CASSQRMSDEQYF.

This chain links TRBV27 with TRBJ2-5; TRBD2 agrees at 11 bases. The ends lost 6 bases at V and 2 bases at J; junction bases unmatched: 11. This CDR3 spans 17 amino acids. Per germline, CDR1 MNHEY and CDR2 SMNVEV (reference sequence). The CDR3 DNA is TGTGCCAGCAGACCGCCTCTAGCGGGGGGTCGTCAAGAGACCCAGTACTTC. It is translated as CASRPPLAGGRQETQYF.

This rearrangement joins TRBV9 to TRBJ2-1, with D perhaps TRBD2 (6 bases). This CDR3 has 19 residues. In germline, CDR1 is SGDLS, CDR2 YYNGEE. Trimming removed 3 bases from V and 0 bases from J, with 22 bases in between. CDR3: CASSADIGTALSSYNEQFF. In nucleotides, the CDR3 is TGTGCCAGCAGCGCAGATATAGGGACTGCCTTAAGCTCCTACAATGAGCAGTTCTTC.

The chain joins TRBV19 to TRBJ1-1; D is unclear. This CDR3 has 13 residues. The V and J ends lost 6 bases and 0 bases respectively, with 8 bases between them. Looked up from germline, CDR1 is LNHDA and CDR2 is SQIVND (reference sequence). The CDR3 reads CASSSQMNTEAFF. The CDR3 DNA sequence: TGTGCCAGTAGCAGTCAAATGAACACTGAAGCTTTCTTT.

By share of the sample, this clone is medium-sized. J is TRBJ2-1 and V is TRBV7-3; 7 bases fit TRBD2. V dropped 5 bases and J dropped 8; count of bases not matched to a gene: 18. Germline V gives CDR1 SGHTA, CDR2 FQGTGA. The CDR3 has 17 amino acids. The CDR3 reads CASSPYPGLTTRDEQFF. CDR3 nucleotide sequence: TGTGCCAGCAGCCCCTATCCGGGACTAACGACCAGAGATGAGCAGTTCTTC.

V gene TRBV6-1 combines with J gene TRBJ2-5; 7 positions agree with TRBD1. V was pared by 7 bases and J by 3 bases, with 11 bases of the junction left unmatched. The germline CDR1 and CDR2 sequences are MNHNS and SASEGT. The CDR3 length is 15 residues. Here the CDR3 reads CASTRGVGTEETQYF. As DNA, the CDR3 is TGTGCCAGCACCCGAGGGGTGGGGACAGAAGAGACCCAGTACTTC.

This rearrangement joins TRBV7-2 to TRBJ1-1, with D possibly TRBD1 on 6 matching bases. This CDR3 is built from 13 residues. V shed 3 bases and J shed 10 bases, with 15 bases lying between them. CDR1 and CDR2 (germline): SGHTA, FQGNSA. CDR3 nucleotides: TGTGCCAGCAGCTTGATGGACAGTATGAGAGCTTTCTTT. It encodes CASSLMDSMRAFF.

This chain links TRBV2 with TRBJ2-7, with 12 bases lining up with TRBD2. This CDR3 spans 14 amino acids. Trimming removed 8 bases from V and 0 bases from J; junction bases left unmatched: 2. From germline, CDR1 is SNHLY and CDR2 FYNNEI. CDR3 region: CASETSGSSYEQYF. CDR3 sequence (DNA): TGTGCCAGCGAGACTAGCGGGAGCTCCTACGAGCAGTACTTC.